The clone carrying this TCR beta chain was counted between two and nine times. The germline V gene has CDR1 KGHSH and CDR2 LQKENI. The CDR3 runs to 13 residues. V lost 1 base and J 5 bases, leaving 9 bases between the germline ends. From the 5' RACE reads, TCRdb called clonotypes with MiXCR, one entry per CDR3 protein. Of 40,000 to 65,000 distinct CDR3 sequences in the sample, over 20% were seen once. The receptor was derived from a female donor with breast cancer. The sample was tumor-infiltrating naive CD4+ T cells sorted from the breast tumor. The subset was: naive CD4+ T cells, CD4+CD45RA+CD25-. The genes are TRBV18 and TRBJ2-7; possible D gene TRBD1, 5 bases. CDR3 loop: CASSPRFRDEQYF. The CDR3 DNA sequence: TGTGCCAGCTCACCACGGTTCAGGGACGAGCAGTACTTC. Supplemented by reference TRBV18 and TRBJ2-7, the full variable domain reads NAGVMQNPRHLVRRRGQEARLRCSPMKGHSHVYWYRQLPEEGLKFMVYLQKENIIDESGMPKERFSAEFPKEGPSILRIQQVVRGDSAAYFCASSPRFRDEQYFGPGTRLTVT.